The clone carrying this T cell receptor beta chain was recorded at least ten times. The target antigen is unknown. The CDR3 consists of 14 residues. With 3 bases removed from V and 5 bases from J, the gap between germline ends came to 14 bases. Germline V gene data show CDR1 as SGHRS and CDR2 as YFSETQ. Alongside a J-beta primer mix, a sample-barcoded 5' primer served in a second PCR lasting about 7 to 12 cycles. Each CDR3 protein gets one entry after TCRdb re-called the 5' RACE reads with MiXCR. The sample has approximately 1,700,000 distinct CDR3 sequences, 39% seen once; the top ten hold roughly 24%. The data originate from a study of blood T cells in healthy people across ages. For the study at large: Researchers report that template switching captured about one barcoded beta molecule per two T cells. Study results and caveats: Estimates of total diversity, which came from one million sequenced T cells, were considered to be underestimates. Whereas aged donors had fewer naive CD4+ cells, long-lived donors had more of them and higher diversity.

The receptor comes from a human donor in good health. The chain is built from TRBV5-1 and TRBJ2-5, with TRBD2 as a possible D gene (7 bases). Material: blood. The CDR3 is CASSSEGGSETQYF. CDR3 DNA: TGCGCCAGCAGCTCGGAGGGGGGGTCGGAGACCCAGTACTTC.